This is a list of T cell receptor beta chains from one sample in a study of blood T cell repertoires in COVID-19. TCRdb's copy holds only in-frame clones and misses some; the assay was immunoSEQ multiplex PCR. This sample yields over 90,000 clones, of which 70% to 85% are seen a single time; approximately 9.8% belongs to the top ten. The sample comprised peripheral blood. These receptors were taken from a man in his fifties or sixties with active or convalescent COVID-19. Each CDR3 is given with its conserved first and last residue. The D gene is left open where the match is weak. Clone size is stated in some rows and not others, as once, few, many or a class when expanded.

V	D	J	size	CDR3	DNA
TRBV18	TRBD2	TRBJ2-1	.	CASSPGLAAYNEQFF	TGTGCCAGCTCACCAGGACTAGCGGCCTACAATGAGCAGTTCTTC
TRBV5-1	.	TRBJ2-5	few	CASRKGLQETQYF	TGCGCCAGCAGGAAGGGGCTCCAAGAGACCCAGTACTTC
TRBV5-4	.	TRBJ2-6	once	CASSLGDSSGANVLTF	TGTGCCAGCAGCTTGGGGGACTCTAGTGGGGCCAACGTCCTGACTTTC
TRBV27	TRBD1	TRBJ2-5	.	CASSPIGQGGWTQYF	TGTGCCAGCAGTCCTATAGGACAGGGCGGGTGGACCCAGTACTTC
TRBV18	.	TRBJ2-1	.	CASSPPGPTLDEQFF	TGTGCCAGCTCACCCCCGGGTCCTACCCTCGATGAGCAGTTCTTC
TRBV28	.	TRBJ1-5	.	CASSLRGYSNQPQHF	TGTGCCAGCAGTTTAAGGGGCTATAGCAATCAGCCCCAGCATTTT
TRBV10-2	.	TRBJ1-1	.	CASRQSRVNTEAFF	TGCGCCAGCAGACAGTCCAGGGTCAACACTGAAGCTTTCTTT
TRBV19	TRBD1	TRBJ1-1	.	CASSVRQGNTEAFF	TGTGCCAGTAGTGTCCGACAGGGGAACACTGAAGCTTTCTTT
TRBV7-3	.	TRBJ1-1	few	CASSERRGLEAFF	TGTGCCAGCAGCGAGCGCCGGGGACTTGAAGCTTTCTTT
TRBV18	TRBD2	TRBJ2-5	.	CASSPSGGHETQYF	TGTGCCAGCTCACCTAGCGGGGGGCACGAGACCCAGTACTTC
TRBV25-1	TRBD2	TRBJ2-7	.	CASSGDYSPYEQYF	TGTGCCAGCAGTGGGGACTATAGCCCCTACGAGCAGTACTTC
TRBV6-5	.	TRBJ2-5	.	CASSYRGVPPETQHF	TGTGCCAGCAGTTACAGGGGCGTTCCCCCAGAGACCCAGCACTTC
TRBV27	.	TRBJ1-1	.	CASQQGGTEAFF	TGTGCCAGCCAACAGGGAGGGACTGAAGCTTTCTTT
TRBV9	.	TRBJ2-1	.	CASSVDPGRYNEQFF	TGTGCCAGCAGCGTAGATCCAGGGAGGTACAATGAGCAGTTCTTC
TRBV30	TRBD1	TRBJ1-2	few	CAWSPSSRTGLNYGYTF	TGTGCCTGGAGTCCATCATCGCGGACAGGGCTTAACTATGGCTACACCTTC
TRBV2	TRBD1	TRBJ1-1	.	CASSEWTGGTEAFF	TGTGCCAGCAGTGAATGGACAGGGGGGACTGAAGCTTTCTTT
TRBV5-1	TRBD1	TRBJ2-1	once	CATRQGVVNEQFF	TGCGCCACACGACAGGGGGTTGTCAATGAGCAGTTCTTC
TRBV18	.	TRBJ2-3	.	CASSPRRLGSDTQYF	TGTGCCAGCTCACCGAGGCGGCTCGGGTCAGATACGCAGTATTTT
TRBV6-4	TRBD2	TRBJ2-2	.	CASSDSAGDTGELFF	TGTGCCAGCAGTGACTCTGCGGGGGACACCGGGGAGCTGTTTTTT
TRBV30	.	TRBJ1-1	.	CAWAVGRNTEAFF	TGTGCCTGGGCCGTAGGGAGGAACACTGAAGCTTTCTTT
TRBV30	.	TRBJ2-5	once	CAWSGLNQYF	TGTGCCTGGAGTGGGCTGAACCAGTACTTC
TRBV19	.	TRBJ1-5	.	CASRASGQGQPQHF	TGTGCCAGTAGAGCCAGCGGGCAGGGTCAGCCCCAGCATTTT
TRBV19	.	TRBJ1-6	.	CASSISDRRRSPLHF	TGTGCCAGTAGTATAAGTGATCGGAGGAGATCACCCCTCCACTTT
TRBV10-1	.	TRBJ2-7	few	CASSEKLPPYEQYF	TGCGCCAGCAGTGAGAAACTTCCCCCCTACGAGCAGTACTTC
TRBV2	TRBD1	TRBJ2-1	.	CASSTGTGWLNEQFF	TGTGCCAGCAGTACCGGGACAGGGTGGCTCAATGAGCAGTTCTTC
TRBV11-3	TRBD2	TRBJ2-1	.	CASSLEGLGYNEQFF	TGTGCCAGCAGCTTAGAAGGACTAGGTTACAATGAGCAGTTCTTC
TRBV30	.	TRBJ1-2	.	CAWSVPVLPYTF	TGTGCCTGGAGTGTACCAGTTCTTCCCTACACCTTC
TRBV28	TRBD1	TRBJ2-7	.	CASSFPGTGAYEQYF	TGTGCCAGCAGTTTCCCCGGGACAGGGGCCTACGAGCAGTACTTC
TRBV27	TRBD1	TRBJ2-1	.	CASSDHRGLNEQFF	TGTGCCAGCAGTGACCACAGGGGGCTTAACGAGCAGTTCTTC
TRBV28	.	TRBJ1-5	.	CASSLTGLNQPQHF	TGTGCCAGCAGTTTAACGGGACTCAATCAGCCCCAGCATTTT
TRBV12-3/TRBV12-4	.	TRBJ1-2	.	CASSLQGFGYTF	TGTGCCAGCAGTTTACAGGGTTTTGGCTACACCTTC
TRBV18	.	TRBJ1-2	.	CASSRQEYSGGYTF	TGTGCCAGCTCACGTCAAGAGTATTCGGGTGGCTACACCTTC
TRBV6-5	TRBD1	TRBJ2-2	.	CASSSPPGQSTGELFF	TGTGCCAGCAGTTCCCCGCCGGGACAGAGCACCGGGGAGCTGTTTTTT
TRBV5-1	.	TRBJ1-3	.	CASSLESWRGNTIYF	TGCGCCAGCAGCTTGGAGTCGTGGAGGGGAAACACCATATATTTT
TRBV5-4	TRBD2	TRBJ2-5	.	CASSMTSGVEETQYF	TGTGCCAGCAGTATGACTAGCGGGGTCGAAGAGACCCAGTACTTC
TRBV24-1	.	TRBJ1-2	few	CATSDFGRGHGYTF	TGTGCCACCAGTGATTTTGGCAGGGGCCATGGCTACACCTTC
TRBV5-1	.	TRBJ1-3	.	CASRAGQSSGNTIYF	TGCGCCAGCAGAGCAGGACAGTCCTCTGGAAACACCATATATTTT
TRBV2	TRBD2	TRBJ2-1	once	CASEAPGLAGPTAYNEQFF	TGTGCCAGCGAAGCCCCGGGACTAGCGGGACCCACCGCCTACAATGAGCAGTTCTTC
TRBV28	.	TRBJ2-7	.	CASTRSYEQYF	TGTGCCAGCACTAGGTCCTACGAGCAGTACTTC
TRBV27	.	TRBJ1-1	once	CASRLSFGGPFTEAFF	TGTGCCAGCAGGCTCTCCTTCGGGGGACCGTTCACTGAAGCTTTCTTT
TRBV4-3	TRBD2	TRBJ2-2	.	CASSQAYGVGGRTGKNTGELFF	TGCGCCAGCAGCCAAGCCTACGGAGTGGGGGGGAGGACGGGGAAGAACACCGGGGAGCTGTTTTTT
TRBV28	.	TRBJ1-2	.	CASSLEVPTGYTF	TGTGCCAGCAGTTTGGAGGTTCCTACCGGCTACACCTTC
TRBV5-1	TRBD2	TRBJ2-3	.	CASSFDDGRVDTQYF	TGCGCCAGCAGCTTTGATGACGGGAGGGTGGATACGCAGTATTTT
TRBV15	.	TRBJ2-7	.	CATSRDPAGWYEQYF	TGTGCCACCAGCAGAGATCCCGCAGGGTGGTACGAGCAGTACTTC
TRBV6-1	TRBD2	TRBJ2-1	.	CASSAGLATRKAYNEQFF	TGTGCCAGCAGTGCGGGACTAGCGACCCGGAAAGCCTACAATGAGCAGTTCTTC
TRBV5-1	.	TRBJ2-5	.	CASSLQPGRAGLSQETQYF	TGCGCCAGCAGCTTGCAGCCGGGCAGGGCCGGGTTGAGCCAAGAGACCCAGTACTTC
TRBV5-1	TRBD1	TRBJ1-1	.	CASSSQGVNTEAFF	TGCGCCAGCAGCAGTCAGGGGGTGAACACTGAAGCTTTCTTT
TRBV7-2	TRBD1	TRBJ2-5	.	CASSSDRGYTQYF	TGTGCCAGCAGCTCCGACAGGGGGTATACCCAGTACTTC
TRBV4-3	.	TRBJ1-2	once	CASSQGRTSYGYTF	TGCGCCAGCAGCCAAGGACGGACTTCCTATGGCTACACCTTC
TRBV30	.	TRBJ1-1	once	CAWSVFGAGEAFF	TGTGCCTGGAGTGTATTCGGCGCAGGTGAAGCTTTCTTT
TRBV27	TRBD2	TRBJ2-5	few	CASSPLLAGGWETQYF	TGTGCCAGCAGTCCCCTACTAGCGGGAGGGTGGGAGACCCAGTACTTC
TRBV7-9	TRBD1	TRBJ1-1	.	CASSTTGSGAFF	TGTGCCAGCAGCACGACAGGGTCGGGAGCTTTCTTT
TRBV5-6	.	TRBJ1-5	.	CASSFSPSSNQPQHF	TGTGCCAGCAGCTTTAGTCCTTCTAGCAATCAGCCCCAGCATTTT
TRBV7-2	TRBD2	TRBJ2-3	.	CASSLRVSAGVFTDTQYF	TGTGCCAGCAGCTTACGCGTGTCGGCGGGAGTTTTCACAGATACGCAGTATTTT
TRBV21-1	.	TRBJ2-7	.	CASSRGQGYEQYF	TGTGCCAGCAGCCGGGGACAGGGTTACGAGCAGTACTTC
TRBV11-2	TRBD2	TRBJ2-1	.	CASSPAGGPSTNEQFF	TGTGCCAGCAGCCCCGCGGGAGGGCCATCGACAAATGAGCAGTTCTTC
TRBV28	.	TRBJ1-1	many	CASSSRPGGKNTEAFF	TGTGCCAGCAGTTCCCGACCGGGGGGGAAGAACACTGAAGCTTTCTTT